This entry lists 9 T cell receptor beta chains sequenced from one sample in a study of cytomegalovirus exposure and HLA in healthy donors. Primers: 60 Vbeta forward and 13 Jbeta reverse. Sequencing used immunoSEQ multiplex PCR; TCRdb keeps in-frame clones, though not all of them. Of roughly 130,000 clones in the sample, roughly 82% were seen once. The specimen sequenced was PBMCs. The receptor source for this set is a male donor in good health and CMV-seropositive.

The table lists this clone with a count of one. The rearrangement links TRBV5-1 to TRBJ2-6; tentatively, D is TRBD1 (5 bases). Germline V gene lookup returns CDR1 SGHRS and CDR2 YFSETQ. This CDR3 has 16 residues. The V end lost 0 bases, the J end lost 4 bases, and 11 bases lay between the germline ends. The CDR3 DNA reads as TGCGCCAGCAGCTTGGAAGGGGAAGGCGGGGCCAACGTCCTGACTTTC. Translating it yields CASSLEGEGGANVLTF.

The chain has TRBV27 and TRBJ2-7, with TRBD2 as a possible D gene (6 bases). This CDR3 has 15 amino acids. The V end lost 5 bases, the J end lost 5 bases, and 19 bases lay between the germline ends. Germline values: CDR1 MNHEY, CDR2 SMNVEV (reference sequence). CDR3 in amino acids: CASSLLGGAVNEQYF. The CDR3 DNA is TGTGCCAGCAGTCTTTTGGGGGGTGCGGTGAACGAGCAGTACTTC.

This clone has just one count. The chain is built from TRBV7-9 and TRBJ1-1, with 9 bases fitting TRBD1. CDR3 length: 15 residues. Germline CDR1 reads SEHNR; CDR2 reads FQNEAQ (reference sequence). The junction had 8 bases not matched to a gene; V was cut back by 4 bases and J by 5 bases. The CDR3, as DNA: TGTGCCAGCAGCTCACGGGACAGGGAGGGGACTGAAGCTTTCTTT. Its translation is CASSSRDREGTEAFF.

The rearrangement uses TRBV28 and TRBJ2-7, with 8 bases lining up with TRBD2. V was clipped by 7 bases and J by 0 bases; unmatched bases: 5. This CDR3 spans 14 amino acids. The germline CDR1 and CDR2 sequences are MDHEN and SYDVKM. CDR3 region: CASTPGGSSYEQYF. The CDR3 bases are TGTGCCAGCACCCCGGGGGGGAGCTCCTACGAGCAGTACTTC.

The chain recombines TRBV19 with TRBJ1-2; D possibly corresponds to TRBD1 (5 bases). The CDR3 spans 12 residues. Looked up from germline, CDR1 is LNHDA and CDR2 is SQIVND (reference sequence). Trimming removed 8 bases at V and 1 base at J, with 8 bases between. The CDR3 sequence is CASQRGNYGYTF. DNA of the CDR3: TGTGCCAGTCAAAGGGGTAACTATGGCTACACCTTC.

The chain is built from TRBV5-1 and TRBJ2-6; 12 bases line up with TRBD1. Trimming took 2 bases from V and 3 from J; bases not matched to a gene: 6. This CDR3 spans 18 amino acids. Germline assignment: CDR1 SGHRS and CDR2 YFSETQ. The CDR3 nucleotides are TGCGCCAGCAGCTTAGGTGGGACAGGGGGCTTTGGGGCCAACGTCCTGACTTTC. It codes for CASSLGGTGGFGANVLTF.

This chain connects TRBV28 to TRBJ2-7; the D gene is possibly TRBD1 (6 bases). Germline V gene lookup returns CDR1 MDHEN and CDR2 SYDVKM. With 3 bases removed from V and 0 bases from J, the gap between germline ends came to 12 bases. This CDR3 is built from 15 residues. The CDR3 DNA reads TGTGCCAGCAGTTTCCACTCGGACAGCTCCTACGAGCAGTACTTC. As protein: CASSFHSDSSYEQYF.

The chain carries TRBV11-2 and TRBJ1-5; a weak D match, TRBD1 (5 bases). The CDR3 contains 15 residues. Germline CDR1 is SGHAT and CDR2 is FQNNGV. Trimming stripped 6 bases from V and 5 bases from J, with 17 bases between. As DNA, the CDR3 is TGTGCCAGCAGACACACAGGACCCCCACATCAGCCCCAGCATTTT. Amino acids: CASRHTGPPHQPQHF.

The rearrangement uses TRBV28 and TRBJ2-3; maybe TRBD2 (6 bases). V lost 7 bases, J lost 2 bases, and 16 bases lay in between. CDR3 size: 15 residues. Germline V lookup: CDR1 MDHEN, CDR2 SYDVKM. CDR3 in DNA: TGTGCCAGCACCTCCCGGGACTTATCCACAGATACGCAGTATTTT. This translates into CASTSRDLSTDTQYF.